This is a list of T cell receptor beta chains from one sample in a study of HIV-infected patients and healthy controls. Each CDR3 protein gets one entry after TCRdb re-called the 5' RACE reads with MiXCR. The table records tens of thousands of distinct CDR3 sequences, roughly a sixth of them present only once. Sequenced material: CD4+ T cells from blood. These receptors all come from a human donor in good health. CDR3s include the opening cysteine and the closing phenylalanine or tryptophan. The D gene is left open where the match is weak. Size is stated for part of the rows, as once, few or many counts, or as a class when the clone is expanded.

clone size,V gene,J gene,D gene,CDR3 DNA,CDR3 protein
once,TRBV12-3/TRBV12-4,TRBJ1-4,NA,TGTGCCAGCAGCTTACAGCTTAATGAAAAACTGTTTTTT,CASSLQLNEKLFF
NA,TRBV29-1,TRBJ2-4,NA,TGCAGCGTTGGCTGGGGTGGGGCCAAAAACATTCAGTACTTC,CSVGWGGAKNIQYF
few,TRBV28,TRBJ2-1,NA,TGTGCCAGCAGTTTACGACCAACCAATGAGCAGTTCTTC,CASSLRPTNEQFF
NA,TRBV20-1,TRBJ1-2,TRBD1,TGCAGTGCTCCACGAGGAAGACGGGACAGATTTAACTATGGCTACACCTTC,CSAPRGRRDRFNYGYTF
few,TRBV5-3,TRBJ2-1,NA,TGTGCCAGAAGTCATCGGACCGGTAGGAAGGATGAGCAGTTCTTC,CARSHRTGRKDEQFF
many,TRBV7-2,TRBJ2-1,TRBD2,TGTGCCAGCAGCCCGTCTAGCGGGCGAACCTACAATGAGCAGTTCTTC,CASSPSSGRTYNEQFF
few,TRBV25-1,TRBJ2-1,TRBD1,TGTGCCAGCAGTGGGAACGGGCAGGACAGGTATAACAATGAGCAGTTCTTC,CASSGNGQDRYNNEQFF
medium-sized,TRBV7-8,TRBJ2-7,NA,TGTGCCAGCAGCCCGGATCTGCTCGTCTACGAGCAGTACTTC,CASSPDLLVYEQYF
many,TRBV20-1,TRBJ2-1,NA,TGCAGTGCGACGCAATACAATGAGCAGTTCTTC,CSATQYNEQFF
few,TRBV7-2,TRBJ2-7,TRBD2,TGTGCCAGCAGCTTAGAGGGACTAGCGACCTACGAGCAGTACTTC,CASSLEGLATYEQYF
few,TRBV27,TRBJ2-3,NA,TGTGCCAGCCGCCTACCGGGACGGAGCACAGATACGCAGTATTTT,CASRLPGRSTDTQYF
NA,TRBV4-2,TRBJ1-5,NA,TGTGCCAGCAGCCAAAAAAATCAGCCCCAGCATTTT,CASSQKNQPQHF
many,TRBV7-9,TRBJ2-1,NA,TGTGCCAGCAGCTTAGAGGCCCTGCGTTCGGTTAATGAGCAGTTCTTC,CASSLEALRSVNEQFF
NA,TRBV7-7,TRBJ2-3,TRBD1,TGTGCTAGCAGCAAGGGACAGGGATGGTCTAGCACAGATACGCAGTATTTT,CASSKGQGWSSTDTQYF